A single count supports the clone carrying this T cell receptor beta chain. The antigen remains undetermined. Trimming took 5 bases from V and 2 from J, leaving 7 bases between them. From germline, CDR1 is MDHEN and CDR2 SYDVKM. CDR3 length: 14 residues. This entry is derived from a study of CD8 T cells in ankylosing spondylitis. In making TCR beta libraries, quantitative 5'-RACE with molecular barcodes was used. TCRdb recomputed calls from the 5' RACE reads with MiXCR, one row per CDR3 protein. The sample has 250,000 to 300,000 distinct CDR3 sequences; about 20% are singletons. Study-wide results and limits: Apparently characteristic of ankylosing spondylitis blood was a TCR beta motif (eight highly homologous variants). Disease-associated clones were reportedly significantly overrepresented in matched ankylosing spondylitis synovial fluid. CD8+ by phenotype, disease-linked clones were relatively rare in peripheral blood.

Sequencing was carried out using blood, either unsorted or a sorted T cell fraction (not recorded which). This TCR derives from a male donor with ankylosing spondylitis or in good health (not recorded which). J is TRBJ2-6 and V is TRBV28, with D unclear. The CDR3 DNA reads TGTGCCAGCAGTCCCTCGGCTGGGGCCAACGTCCTGACTTTC. Translation: CASSPSAGANVLTF.